This T cell receptor beta chain was identified during a study of beta chain features in type 1 diabetes. Expressed TCRB transcripts were sequenced because the entire RNA isolate underwent reverse transcription. Data came from immunoSEQ multiplex PCR; TCRdb stores just in-frame clones and leaves some out. Of about 160,000 clones listed, less than 9.5% were seen once; the top ten hold about 0.6%. Germline V gene data show CDR1 as SGHDT and CDR2 as YYEEEE. The V gene end was trimmed by 2 bases and the J gene end by 3 bases; junction bases not matched to a gene: 5. There are 16 residues in the CDR3. The sample was central memory CD4+ T cells from blood. This TCR derives from a young man in good health. The chain uses TRBV5-6 and TRBJ2-2; 9 bases are shared with TRBD2. CDR3 region: CASSLEAGGYTGELFF. In DNA, the CDR3 is TGTGCCAGCAGCTTAGAAGCGGGAGGCTACACCGGGGAGCTGTTTTTT.